Shown below are 20 T cell receptor beta chains from a single sample sequenced in a study of blood T cells in healthy people across ages. Sample-barcoded 5' priming and a J-beta primer mix drove a second PCR of roughly 6 to 12 cycles. TCRdb recomputed calls from the 5' RACE reads with MiXCR, one row per CDR3 protein. The sample shows about 1.7 million distinct CDR3 sequences, 28% of them seen only once. Sequenced material: blood. The source is a woman in her 30s in good health.

This clonotype was recorded once. This chain joins TRBV12-5 and TRBJ2-1; no reliable D call. Germline lookup yields CDR1 LGHNT and CDR2 FRNRAP. V was trimmed by 2 bases and J by 6 bases, leaving 20 bases between them. The CDR3 spans 17 residues. The DNA for the CDR3 is TGTGCTAGTGGTTTGCCCACCTCCGACGTAGTATCCAATGAGCAGTTCTTC. Protein sequence: CASGLPTSDVVSNEQFF.

The chain carries TRBV2 and TRBJ2-5, with 13 nucleotides matching TRBD2. This CDR3 contains 18 residues. With V trimmed by 6 bases and J by 2 bases, 12 bases remained unmatched. Germline values: CDR1 SNHLY, CDR2 FYNNEI. The CDR3 is CASRGGLAGRRGQETQYF. The CDR3, as DNA: TGTGCCAGCAGAGGGGGACTAGCGGGGCGCCGGGGACAAGAGACCCAGTACTTC.

This clonotype was counted many times. V gene TRBV6-2 or TRBV6-3 combines with J gene TRBJ2-7, with 13 positions matching TRBD2. CDR1 MNHEY and CDR2 SVGEGT come from the germline V gene. Unmatched junction bases numbered 8, after V lost 6 bases and J lost 6 bases. The CDR3 runs to 15 residues. CDR3 sequence: CASSPMRTSGSEQYF. CDR3 nucleotides: TGTGCCAGCAGCCCTATGAGGACTAGCGGGAGCGAGCAGTACTTC.

CDR3 amino acids: CASSDRGRGPNTEAFF. CDR3 DNA: TGTGCCAGCAGCGACAGGGGGCGCGGGCCGAACACTGAAGCTTTCTTT. This chain connects TRBV27 to TRBJ1-1, with 10 bases identical to TRBD1. Germline assignment: CDR1 MNHEY and CDR2 SMNVEV (reference sequence). There are 16 residues in the CDR3. Trimming at V came to 6 bases and at J to 1 base, leaving 8 bases not matched to a gene.

In its sample, this clonotype was seen a few times. The chain links TRBV20-1 to TRBJ1-4; weak D call: TRBD1 (5 bases). Per the germline V gene, CDR1 is DFQATT and CDR2 is SNEGSKA (reference sequence). The V end lost 6 bases, the J end lost 3 bases, and 14 bases lay between the germline ends. This CDR3 spans 14 amino acids. The CDR3 region is CSAESQGSNEKLFF. The CDR3 coding sequence is TGCAGTGCGGAGTCCCAGGGATCTAATGAAAAACTGTTTTTT.

This clonotype was picked up many times. The V gene is TRBV7-2, the J gene TRBJ2-5; 9 nucleotides agree with TRBD1. Germline V gene sequence: CDR1 SGHTA, CDR2 FQGNSA. CDR3 length: 14 residues. Unmatched junction bases numbered 5, after V lost 4 bases and J lost 5 bases. CDR3 region: CASSSSGTGETQYF. The CDR3 coding sequence is TGTGCCAGCAGCTCTTCCGGGACAGGGGAGACCCAGTACTTC.

There are a few counts of this clonotype. The chain has TRBV7-2 and TRBJ2-7; D may be TRBD1 or TRBD2 (5 bases each). This CDR3 comprises 16 residues. Per the germline V gene, CDR1 is SGHTA and CDR2 is FQGNSA. Trimming stripped 1 base from V and 5 bases from J, with 18 bases between. The CDR3 sequence: CASSLGGSLRAHEQYF. The CDR3 DNA reads as TGTGCCAGCAGCTTAGGGGGGTCACTTAGGGCCCACGAGCAGTACTTC.

In its sample, this clonotype was seen a few times. The rearrangement links TRBV20-1 to TRBJ2-5, with 9 bases identical to TRBD1. V was clipped by 5 bases and J by 5 bases; unmatched bases: 15. The CDR3 is 16 amino acids. The germline gives CDR1 DFQATT, CDR2 SNEGSKA (reference sequence). The CDR3 nucleotides are TGCAGTGCTGGGGCGGGGACAGGGAATTTGGAGGAGACCCAGTACTTC. Residues: CSAGAGTGNLEETQYF.

The chain is built from TRBV29-1 and TRBJ1-1; D is perhaps TRBD1 (5 bases). Trimming cost V 2 bases and J 5 bases, with 18 bases left between them. This CDR3 region has 15 residues. CDR1 is SQVTM and CDR2 is ANQGSEA in the germline V gene. The CDR3 bases are TGCAGCGTTGAACAACCGGGGGTAGGATGGACTGAAGCTTTCTTT. It is translated as CSVEQPGVGWTEAFF.

V gene TRBV4-1 combines with J gene TRBJ2-4, with D perhaps assigned TRBD1 or TRBD2 (6 bases each). Germline V gene lookup returns CDR1 MGHRA and CDR2 YSYEKL. Trimming took off 4 bases at V and 8 bases at J, with 18 bases between the two ends. The CDR3 spans 15 residues. DNA of the CDR3: TGCGCCAGCAGCCCCGAGTCCGGGGGCAGGGACATTCAGTACTTC. Protein product: CASSPESGGRDIQYF.

In its sample, this clonotype was seen many times. The chain couples TRBV6-5 to TRBJ2-7; maybe TRBD2 (5 bases). V gave up 2 bases and J gave up 0 bases, with 14 bases separating them. Germline V gives CDR1 MNHEY, CDR2 SVGAGI. The CDR3 is 16 residues long. The CDR3 sequence: CASSYVPGNSSYEQYF. CDR3 DNA: TGTGCCAGCAGTTACGTCCCCGGGAATAGCTCCTACGAGCAGTACTTC.

The chain links TRBV20-1 to TRBJ2-2; TRBD1 matches at 7 bases. Germline lookup yields CDR1 DFQATT and CDR2 SNEGSKA (reference sequence). The CDR3 spans 15 residues. The trim removed 4 bases at V and 3 bases at J, leaving 8 bases unmatched. CDR3: CSAMVGGLDTGELFF. CDR3 sequence (DNA): TGCAGTGCTATGGTAGGGGGCTTGGACACCGGGGAGCTGTTTTTT.

As regards this clonotype: A much larger clone differs from this one at a single base, so this may be a read error. This likely comes from a read error, as the CDR3 has no conserved phenylalanine or tryptophan at its end. The CDR3 here is CASRTSGSAYEQYL. The CDR3 nucleotides are TGCGCCAGCAGGACTAGCGGGAGCGCCTACGAGCAGTACTTA. V and J are TRBV10-2 and TRBJ2-7, with 12 bases lining up with TRBD2. The CDR3 extends over 14 amino acids. Germline values: CDR1 WSHSY, CDR2 SAAADI. The ends lost 6 bases at V and 2 bases at J; junction bases unmatched: 2.

The chain recombines TRBV18 with TRBJ2-1; the D gene could be TRBD1 or TRBD2 (7 bases each). Germline CDR1 KGHSH, CDR2 LQKENI. The CDR3 sequence is 19 residues long. The V end was cut by 3 bases, the J end by 0 bases, with 21 bases between. Written as DNA, the CDR3 is TGTGCCAGCTCACCGTATTACAGGGGAGGGTCCAGCTCCTACAATGAGCAGTTCTTC. Its protein is CASSPYYRGGSSSYNEQFF.

The chain carries TRBV27 and TRBJ2-1; possibly TRBD1 or TRBD2 for D (5 bases each). Germline CDR1 is MNHEY and CDR2 is SMNVEV (reference sequence). There are 13 residues in the CDR3. V shed 9 bases and J shed 6 bases, with 15 bases lying between them. DNA of the CDR3: TGTGCCAGTCTACCGACCGGGGCCAATGAGCAGTTCTTC. Residues: CASLPTGANEQFF.

The chain uses TRBV7-2 and TRBJ1-2; D is ambiguous. Germline-derived CDR1 and CDR2 are SGHTA and FQGNSA. Trimming removed 6 bases at V and 6 bases at J, with 14 bases between. This CDR3 contains 13 residues. CDR3 sequence: CASSYGGEDGYTF. Written as DNA, the CDR3 is TGTGCCAGCAGTTACGGAGGAGAGGATGGCTACACCTTC.

This clonotype was found a few times. The chain carries TRBV18 and TRBJ2-1; possible D gene TRBD2, 5 bases. Trimming took 6 bases from V and 0 from J, leaving 12 bases between them. CDR3 length: 15 amino acids. Germline values: CDR1 KGHSH, CDR2 LQKENI. CDR3 protein: CASSIARDSYNEQFF. In nucleotides, the CDR3 is TGTGCCAGCTCCATAGCCCGGGACTCCTACAATGAGCAGTTCTTC.

The chain recombines TRBV2 with TRBJ2-7; possible D gene TRBD1, 6 bases. V lost 4 bases and J lost 3, with 10 bases in between. This CDR3 comprises 13 residues. Looked up from germline, CDR1 is SNHLY and CDR2 is FYNNEI. The CDR3 sequence is CASSAGQNYEQYF. The CDR3, as DNA: TGTGCCAGCAGTGCCGGACAGAACTACGAGCAGTACTTC.

This clonotype was seen a few times. V usage is TRBV7-8 and J usage is TRBJ2-7, with D maybe TRBD2 (5 bases). CDR3 length equals 15 residues. V lost 5 bases and J 2 bases, leaving 16 bases between the germline ends. CDR1 and CDR2 from the germline V gene are SGHVS and FQNEAQ. The DNA of the CDR3 is TGTGCCAGCAGCCCCCTATCGGACTCTGCCTACGAGCAGTACTTC. Translated: CASSPLSDSAYEQYF. Variable domain in full (rest from reference TRBV7-8 and TRBJ2-7): GAGVSQSPRYKVAKRGQDVALRCDPISGHVSLFWYQQALGQGPEFLTYFQNEAQLDKSGLPSDRFFAERPEGSVSTLKIQRTQQEDSAVYLCASSPLSDSAYEQYFGPGTRLTVT.

The rearrangement uses TRBV5-1 and TRBJ2-1; D is uncertain. CDR1 is SGHRS and CDR2 is YFSETQ in the germline V gene. The CDR3 spans 16 residues. The germline V and J ends were trimmed by 0 bases and 2 bases, with 12 bases remaining between them. The CDR3, as DNA: TGCGCCAGCAGCTTGGCCGGGTACTATACCTACAATGAGCAGTTCTTC. Its protein product is CASSLAGYYTYNEQFF.